This TCR beta chain emerged from a study of blood T cell repertoires in COVID-19. Whole-study context: The United States, Italy and Spain supplied acute and convalescent COVID-19 samples. The analysed material was cDNA or gDNA that came from T cells, B-cell-depleted T cells, or PBMCs.

The authors' processing: Cell counts per sample came from amplifying reference gene primers. Repertoires were generated with immunoSEQ multiplex PCR, while TCRdb's copy carries only in-frame clones and drops some. V, J and clone size are taken as reported in that table, and D and trimming were inferred from the DNA itself. The sample consists of about 250,000 clones, more than 75% of them appearing once. V lost 7 bases and J lost 6, with 10 bases in between. CDR1 and CDR2 from the germline V gene are MNHEY and SVGAGI. The CDR3 is made up of 12 amino acids. Sequencing was done on a sample of peripheral blood. This TCR was sampled from a woman in her sixties or seventies who had recovered from COVID-19. This chain joins TRBV6-5 and TRBJ1-5; the D is unclear. CDR3 loop: CASITPGQPQHF. The CDR3 nucleotides are TGTGCCAGCATTACCCCGGGTCAGCCCCAGCATTTT.